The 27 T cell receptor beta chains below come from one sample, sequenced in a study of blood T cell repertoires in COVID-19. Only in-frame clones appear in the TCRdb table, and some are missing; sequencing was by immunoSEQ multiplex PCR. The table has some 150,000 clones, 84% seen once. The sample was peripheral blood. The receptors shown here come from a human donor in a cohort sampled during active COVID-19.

CDR3 DNA: TGTGCCAGTACCCCGGGACTTCATTACAATGAGCAGTTCTTC. It specifies CASTPGLHYNEQFF. J is TRBJ2-1 and V is TRBV6-5, with D tentatively TRBD2 (6 bases). The CDR3 spans 14 residues. Trimming cost V 9 bases and J 4 bases, with 16 bases left between them. CDR1 MNHEY and CDR2 SVGAGI come from the germline V gene.

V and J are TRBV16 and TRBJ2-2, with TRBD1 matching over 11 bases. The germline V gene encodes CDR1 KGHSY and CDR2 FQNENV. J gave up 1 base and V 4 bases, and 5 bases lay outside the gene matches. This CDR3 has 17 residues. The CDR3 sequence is CASSRTGGGGNTGELFF. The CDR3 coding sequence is TGTGCCAGCAGCCGGACAGGGGGCGGAGGGAACACCGGGGAGCTGTTTTTT.

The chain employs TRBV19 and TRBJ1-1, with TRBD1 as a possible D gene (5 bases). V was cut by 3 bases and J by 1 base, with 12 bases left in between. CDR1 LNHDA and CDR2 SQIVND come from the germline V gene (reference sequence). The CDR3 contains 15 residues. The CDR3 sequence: CASSIPSGGNTEAFF. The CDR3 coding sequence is TGTGCCAGTAGTATCCCCTCCGGGGGGAACACTGAAGCTTTCTTT.

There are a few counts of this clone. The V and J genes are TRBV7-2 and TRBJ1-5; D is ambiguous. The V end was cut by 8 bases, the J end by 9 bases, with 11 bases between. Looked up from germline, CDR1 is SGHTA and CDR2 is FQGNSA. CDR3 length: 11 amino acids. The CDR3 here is CASGGVGPQHF. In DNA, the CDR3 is TGTGCCAGCGGAGGAGTGGGGCCCCAGCATTTT.

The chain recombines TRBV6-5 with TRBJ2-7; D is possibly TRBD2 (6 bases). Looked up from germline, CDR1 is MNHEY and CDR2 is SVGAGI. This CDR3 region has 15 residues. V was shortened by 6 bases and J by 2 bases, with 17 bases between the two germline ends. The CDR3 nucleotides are TGTGCCAGCAGGTCCAGATACGGGGAGGCCTACGAGCAGTACTTC. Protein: CASRSRYGEAYEQYF.

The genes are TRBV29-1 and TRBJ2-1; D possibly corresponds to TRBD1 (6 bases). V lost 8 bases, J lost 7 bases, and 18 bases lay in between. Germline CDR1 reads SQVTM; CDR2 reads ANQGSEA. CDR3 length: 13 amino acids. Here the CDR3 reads CSLGAGRMNEQFF. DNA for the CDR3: TGCAGCCTGGGGGCAGGGCGGATGAATGAGCAGTTCTTC.

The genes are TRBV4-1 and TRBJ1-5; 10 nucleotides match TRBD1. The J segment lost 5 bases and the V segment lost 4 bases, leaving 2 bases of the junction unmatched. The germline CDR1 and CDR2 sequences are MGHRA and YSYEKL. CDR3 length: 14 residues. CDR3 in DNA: TGCGCCAGCAGCCCAGGACAGGGGGATCAGCCCCAGCATTTT. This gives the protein CASSPGQGDQPQHF.

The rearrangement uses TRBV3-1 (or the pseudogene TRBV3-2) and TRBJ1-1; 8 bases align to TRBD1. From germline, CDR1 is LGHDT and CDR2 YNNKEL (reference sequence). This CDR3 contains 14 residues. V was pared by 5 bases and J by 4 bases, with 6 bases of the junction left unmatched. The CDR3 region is CASSSGQGSTEAFF. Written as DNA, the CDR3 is TGTGCCAGCAGCTCCGGACAGGGAAGCACTGAAGCTTTCTTT.

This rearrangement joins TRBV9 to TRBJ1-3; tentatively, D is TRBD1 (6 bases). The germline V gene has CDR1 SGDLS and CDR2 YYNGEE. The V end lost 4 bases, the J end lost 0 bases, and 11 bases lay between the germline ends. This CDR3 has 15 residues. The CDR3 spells CASSRGTSSGNTIYF. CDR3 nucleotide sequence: TGTGCCAGCAGCAGAGGGACAAGCTCTGGAAACACCATATATTTT.

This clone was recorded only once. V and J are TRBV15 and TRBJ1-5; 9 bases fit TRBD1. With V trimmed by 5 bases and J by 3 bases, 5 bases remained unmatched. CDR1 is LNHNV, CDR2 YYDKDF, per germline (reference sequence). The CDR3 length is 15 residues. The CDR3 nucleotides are TGTGCCACCAGCCACTGGGACAGGGACAATCAGCCCCAGCATTTT. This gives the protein CATSHWDRDNQPQHF.

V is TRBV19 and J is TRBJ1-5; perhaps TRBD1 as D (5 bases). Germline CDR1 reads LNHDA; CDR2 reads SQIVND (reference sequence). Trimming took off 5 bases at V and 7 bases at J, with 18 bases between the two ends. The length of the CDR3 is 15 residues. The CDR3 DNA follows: TGTGCCAGTAGTCTTGGTGGGGCAGGTCGCCAGCCCCAGCATTTT. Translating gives CASSLGGAGRQPQHF.

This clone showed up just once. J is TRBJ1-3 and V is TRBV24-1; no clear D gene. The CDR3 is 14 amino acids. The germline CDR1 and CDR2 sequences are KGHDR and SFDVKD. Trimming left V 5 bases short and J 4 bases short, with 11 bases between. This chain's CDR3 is CATSVFVSGNTIYF. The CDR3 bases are TGTGCCACCAGTGTTTTCGTATCCGGAAACACCATATATTTT.

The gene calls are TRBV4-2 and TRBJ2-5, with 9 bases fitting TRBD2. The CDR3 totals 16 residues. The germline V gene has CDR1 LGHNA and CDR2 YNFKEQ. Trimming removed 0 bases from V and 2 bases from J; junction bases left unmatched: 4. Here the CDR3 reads CASSQDWLAGQETQYF. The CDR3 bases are TGTGCCAGCAGCCAAGATTGGCTAGCGGGACAAGAGACCCAGTACTTC.

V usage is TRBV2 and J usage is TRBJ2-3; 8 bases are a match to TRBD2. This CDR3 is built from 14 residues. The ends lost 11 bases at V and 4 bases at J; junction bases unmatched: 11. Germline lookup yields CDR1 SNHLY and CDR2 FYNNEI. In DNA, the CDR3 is TGTGCCTCGGAGCGGGGGACCCCACCAGATACGCAGTATTTT. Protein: CASERGTPPDTQYF.

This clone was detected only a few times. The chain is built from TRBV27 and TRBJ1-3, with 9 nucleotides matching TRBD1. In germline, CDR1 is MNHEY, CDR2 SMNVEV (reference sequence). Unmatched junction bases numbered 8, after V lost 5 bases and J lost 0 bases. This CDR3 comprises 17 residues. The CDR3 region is CASSTRTGALSGNTIYF. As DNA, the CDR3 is TGTGCCAGCAGTACCCGGACAGGGGCCCTCTCTGGAAACACCATATATTTT.

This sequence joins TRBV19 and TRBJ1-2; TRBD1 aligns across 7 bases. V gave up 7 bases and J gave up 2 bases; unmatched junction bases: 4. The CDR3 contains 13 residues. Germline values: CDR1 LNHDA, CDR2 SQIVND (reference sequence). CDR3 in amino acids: CASTSTGNYGYTF. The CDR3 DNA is TGTGCCAGTACCTCGACAGGGAACTATGGCTACACCTTC.

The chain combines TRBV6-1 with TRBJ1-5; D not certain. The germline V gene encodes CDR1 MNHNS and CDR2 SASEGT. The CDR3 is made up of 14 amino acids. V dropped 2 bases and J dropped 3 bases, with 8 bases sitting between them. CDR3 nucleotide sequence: TGTGCCAGCAGTGAACGGGGTTTCAATCAGCCCCAGCATTTT. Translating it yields CASSERGFNQPQHF.

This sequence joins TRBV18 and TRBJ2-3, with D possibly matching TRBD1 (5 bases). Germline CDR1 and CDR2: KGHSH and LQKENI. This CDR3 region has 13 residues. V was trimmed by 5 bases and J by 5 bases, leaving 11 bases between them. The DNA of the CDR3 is TGTGCCAGCTCAGACCGCAGGGTAGATACGCAGTATTTT. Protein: CASSDRRVDTQYF.

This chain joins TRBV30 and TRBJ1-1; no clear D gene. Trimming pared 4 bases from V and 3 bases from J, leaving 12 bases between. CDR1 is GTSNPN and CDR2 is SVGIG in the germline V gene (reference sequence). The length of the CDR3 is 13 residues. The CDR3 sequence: CAWTVSVDTEAFF. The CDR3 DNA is TGTGCCTGGACGGTTTCGGTGGACACTGAAGCTTTCTTT.

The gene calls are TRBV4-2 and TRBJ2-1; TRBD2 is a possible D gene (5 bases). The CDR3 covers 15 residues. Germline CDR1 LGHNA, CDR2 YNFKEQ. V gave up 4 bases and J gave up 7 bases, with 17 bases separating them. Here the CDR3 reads CASSREAAAINEQFF. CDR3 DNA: TGTGCCAGCAGCCGGGAAGCGGCGGCTATTAATGAGCAGTTCTTC.

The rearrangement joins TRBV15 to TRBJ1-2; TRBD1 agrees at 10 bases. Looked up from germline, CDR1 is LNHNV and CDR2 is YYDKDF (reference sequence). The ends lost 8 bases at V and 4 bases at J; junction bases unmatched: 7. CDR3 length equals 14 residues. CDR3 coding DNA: TGTGCCACCGGACAGGGGGTTTTTGGCTATGGCTACACCTTC. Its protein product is CATGQGVFGYGYTF.

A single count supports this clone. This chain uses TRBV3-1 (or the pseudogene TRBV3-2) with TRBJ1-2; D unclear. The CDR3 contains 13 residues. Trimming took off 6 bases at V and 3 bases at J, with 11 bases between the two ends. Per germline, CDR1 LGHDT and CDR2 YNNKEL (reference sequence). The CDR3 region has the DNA TGTGCCAGCAGTTTGGACGGGGACTATGGCTACACCTTC. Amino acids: CASSLDGDYGYTF.

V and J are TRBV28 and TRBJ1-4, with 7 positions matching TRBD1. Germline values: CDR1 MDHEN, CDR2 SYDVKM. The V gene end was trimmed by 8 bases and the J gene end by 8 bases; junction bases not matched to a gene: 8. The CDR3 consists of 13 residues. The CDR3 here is CASGSAGGEKLFF. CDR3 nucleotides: TGTGCCAGCGGCTCCGCAGGGGGGGAAAAACTGTTTTTT.

CDR3 DNA: TGTGCCAGCAGTGAAGGACGGGTGGATACGCAGTATTTT. Translated, it gives CASSEGRVDTQYF. The rearrangement joins TRBV2 to TRBJ2-3; D uncertain. Germline values: CDR1 SNHLY, CDR2 FYNNEI. There are 13 residues in the CDR3. V was trimmed by 1 base and J by 6 bases, leaving 8 bases between them.

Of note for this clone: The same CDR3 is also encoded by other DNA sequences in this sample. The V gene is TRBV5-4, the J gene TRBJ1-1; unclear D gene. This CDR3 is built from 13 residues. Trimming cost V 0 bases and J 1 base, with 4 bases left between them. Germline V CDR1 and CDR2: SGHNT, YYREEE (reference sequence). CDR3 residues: CASSLAGNTEAFF. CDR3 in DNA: TGTGCCAGCAGCTTGGCGGGGAACACTGAAGCTTTCTTT.

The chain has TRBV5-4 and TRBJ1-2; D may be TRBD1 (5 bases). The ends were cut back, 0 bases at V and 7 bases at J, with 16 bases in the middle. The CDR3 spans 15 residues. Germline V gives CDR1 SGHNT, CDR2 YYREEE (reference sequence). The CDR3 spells CASSLGQIREGGYTF. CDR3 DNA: TGTGCCAGCAGCTTGGGACAGATAAGGGAAGGTGGCTACACCTTC.

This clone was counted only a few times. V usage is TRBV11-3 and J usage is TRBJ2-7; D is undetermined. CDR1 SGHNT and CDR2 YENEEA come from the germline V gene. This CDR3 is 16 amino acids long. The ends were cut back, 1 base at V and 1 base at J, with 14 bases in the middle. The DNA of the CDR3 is TGTGCCAGCAGCTTAGGCAGCAGGTCGGATTCCTACGAGCAGTACTTC. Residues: CASSLGSRSDSYEQYF.